A single T cell receptor beta chain is shown here with its context. Its specificity is unknown. Multiplex touch-down PCR amplified TRB using TRB-A and TRB-B pools in one tube. TCRdb reprocessed the multiplex PCR reads and reports one entry per CDR3 protein, with no DNA. There are thousands of distinct CDR3 sequences in the sample, with 4% to 5% held by the top ten. Germline loops: CDR1 SGHTA, CDR2 FQGNSA. The CDR3 consists of 11 residues. Each sample's input was 200 to 250 ng genomic DNA, 35,000 to 40,000 genome equivalents. The data belong to a study of T cell clusters in autoimmune cytopenias. At the level of the study: The median distinct TRB clonotype count was about 2,400 per sample, from a median around 49,000 reads.

Whole-study findings and limits: Exclusive TRB clusters were around 2.9-fold more numerous in healthy donors than in active autoimmune hepatitis. TRB repertoire shifts in secondary cytopenia and chronic lymphocytic leukemia mostly reflected lymphoma, not autoimmunity.

Sequenced sample: peripheral blood. This TCR came from a human donor with an autoimmune cytopenia or autoimmune hepatitis (not recorded which). This chain joins TRBV7-2 and TRBJ2-7. The CDR3 loop reads CASSLLGQEYF.